This T cell receptor beta chain comes out of a study of radiotherapy plus CTLA-4 blockade in lung cancer (dated by TCRdb to 2017 to 2018). Study-wide context: Among the enrolled patients, roughly 17% had an objective response, and about 30% reached disease control. Paper-wide results and their limitations: The strongest predictors of response were reported to be early dynamic shifts in blood T cell clones along with a rise in serum interferon-beta following radiation. After treatment with radiotherapy and ipilimumab, TCR clones that came from tumors expanded in the peripheral blood.

The V end loses 1 base and the J end loses 2 bases, and a stretch of 19 bases separates them. The CDR3, cysteine through phenylalanine, is 17 amino acids long. The DNA shown is the 51-base CDR3, in frame from base 1. CDR1 and CDR2 were assigned from the germline V gene as SQVTM and ANQGSEA. The study tested focal radiation therapy combined with CTLA-4 blockade (ipilimumab) in patients with chemo-refractory metastatic non-small-cell lung cancer. On this clone itself: Its antigen remains unidentified. The input lacks base qualities; no much larger clone sits a single base away.

The library was generated by the immunoSEQ multiplex PCR assay. TCRdb mirrors the immuneACCESS table, restricted to in-frame sequences. Some clones are absent from its copies; in checked studies, under half trace to an unresolved V gene, and the reason for the others is unknown. In this sample the table shows about 43,000 clones, roughly 67% of which occur a single time. Clones ranked in the top ten supply 23% of the sample. The sample here was peripheral blood, taken from a patient treated with radiotherapy plus ipilimumab. The chain joins TRBV29-1 to TRBJ2-3; the D region possibly corresponds to TRBD2 (6 bases align). This TCR was sampled from a human donor with non-small cell lung cancer who had a partial response to radiotherapy plus ipilimumab. The CDR3 protein sequence reads: CSVEVWSTGVSTDTQYF. The sequenced DNA: TGCAGCGTTGAAGTGTGGTCAACGGGAGTGTCCACAGATACGCAGTATTTT.